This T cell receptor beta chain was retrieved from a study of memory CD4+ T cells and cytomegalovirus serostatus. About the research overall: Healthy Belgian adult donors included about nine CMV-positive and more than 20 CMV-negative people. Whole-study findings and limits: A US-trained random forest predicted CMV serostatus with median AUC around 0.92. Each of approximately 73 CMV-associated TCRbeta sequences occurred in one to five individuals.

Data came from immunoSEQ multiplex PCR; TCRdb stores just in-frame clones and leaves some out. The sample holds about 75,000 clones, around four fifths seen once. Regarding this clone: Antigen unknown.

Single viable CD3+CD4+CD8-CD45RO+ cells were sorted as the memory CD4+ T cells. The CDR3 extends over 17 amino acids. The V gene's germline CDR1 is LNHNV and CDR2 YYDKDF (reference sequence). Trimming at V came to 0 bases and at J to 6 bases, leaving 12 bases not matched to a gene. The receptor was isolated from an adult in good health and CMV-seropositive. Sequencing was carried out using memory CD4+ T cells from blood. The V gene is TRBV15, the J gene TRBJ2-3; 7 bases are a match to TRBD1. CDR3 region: CATSRDAAAGGRDTQYF. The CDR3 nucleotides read TGTGCCACCAGCAGAGATGCCGCGGCAGGGGGTAGGGATACGCAGTATTTT.